The 3 T cell receptor beta chains below were found in one sample sequenced in a study of cytomegalovirus exposure and HLA in healthy donors. The PCR contained 60 Vbeta and 13 Jbeta primers. The method was immunoSEQ multiplex PCR; TCRdb's version includes in-frame clones alone and lacks a portion of them. The data contain approximately 130,000 clones, roughly four fifths of them seen just once; the ten biggest clones take up around 2%. What was sequenced was PBMCs. Receptor source: a female donor in good health and CMV-seropositive.

Worth noting for this clone: One end of the junction does not line up with germline, which may come from a read error. CDR3 nucleotides: TGTTCCAGCAGCTTTAGAACTGATGAAGCTTTCTTT. This encodes CSSSFRTDEAFF. This chain uses TRBV7-9 with TRBJ1-1; D is ambiguous. The germline gives CDR1 SEHNR, CDR2 FQNEAQ (reference sequence). The length of the CDR3 is 12 residues.

The chain carries TRBV27 and TRBJ1-5, with D uncertain. V was trimmed by 5 bases and J by 1 base, leaving 15 bases between them. Per the germline V gene, CDR1 is MNHEY and CDR2 is SMNVEV (reference sequence). The CDR3 runs 16 residues. The CDR3: CASSRNGVRSNQPQHF. The DNA for the CDR3 is TGTGCCAGCAGTCGCAACGGGGTAAGGAGCAATCAGCCCCAGCATTTT.

The J gene is TRBJ1-5, the V gene TRBV29-1; D unresolved. Trimming cost V 1 base and J 10 bases, with 14 bases left between them. The CDR3 sequence is 13 residues long. Germline-derived CDR1 and CDR2 are SQVTM and ANQGSEA. As DNA, the CDR3 is TGCAGCGTTGAAGGTGAGGTCGGCGGTCCCCAGCATTTT. It encodes CSVEGEVGGPQHF.